This T cell receptor beta chain was captured by sequencing in a study of T cells after yellow fever vaccination. Overall study results and limits: Peaking on day 5 versus 15, the secondary response was faster but weaker.

5'RACE template switching generated TCR cDNA, adding a universal primer site and UMIs. A single record per CDR3 protein comes from TCRdb applying MiXCR to the 5' RACE reads. The sample records 310,000 or so distinct CDR3 sequences, 3% to 4.5% being singletons. This clonotype was found many times. Antigen specificity is unknown. The trim removed 6 bases at V and 2 bases at J, leaving 3 bases unmatched. Germline V gene sequence: CDR1 DFQATT, CDR2 SNEGSKA (reference sequence). CDR3 length equals 12 residues. This chain uses TRBV20-1 with TRBJ2-5, with 7 bases fitting TRBD1. This TCR was sampled from a young man who received the YFV17D yellow fever vaccine. Specimen: PBMCs, collected on the day of the yellow fever booster vaccination. CDR3 amino acids: CSARGQQETQYF. The CDR3 bases are TGCAGTGCCCGGGGACAGCAAGAGACCCAGTACTTC.